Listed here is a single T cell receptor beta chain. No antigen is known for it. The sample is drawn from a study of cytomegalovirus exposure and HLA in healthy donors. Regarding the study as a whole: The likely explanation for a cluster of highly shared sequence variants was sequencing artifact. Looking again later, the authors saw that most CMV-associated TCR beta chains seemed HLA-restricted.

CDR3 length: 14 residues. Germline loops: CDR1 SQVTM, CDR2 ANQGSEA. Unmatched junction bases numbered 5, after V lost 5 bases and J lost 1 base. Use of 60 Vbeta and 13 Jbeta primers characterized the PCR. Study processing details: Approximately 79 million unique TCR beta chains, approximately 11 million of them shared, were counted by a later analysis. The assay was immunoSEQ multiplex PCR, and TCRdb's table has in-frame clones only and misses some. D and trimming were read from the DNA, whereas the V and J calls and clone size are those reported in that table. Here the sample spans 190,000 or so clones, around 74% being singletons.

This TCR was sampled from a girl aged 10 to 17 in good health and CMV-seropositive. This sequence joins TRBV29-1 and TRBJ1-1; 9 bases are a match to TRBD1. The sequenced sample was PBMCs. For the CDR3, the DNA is TGCAGCGTTAAGGGACAGGGCTGGAACACTGAAGCTTTCTTT. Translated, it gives CSVKGQGWNTEAFF.